In this sample, the clone carrying this T cell receptor (beta chain) turned up many times. The sample comes from a study of human T cells and chemical hapten exposure. TCRdb used MiXCR to reprocess the RACE reads, holding one entry per CDR3 protein. The sample shows just over 350,000 distinct CDR3 sequences, nearly 6.5% of them seen only once. The germline V and J ends were trimmed by 5 bases and 6 bases, with 19 bases remaining between them. Per the germline V gene, CDR1 is SEHNR and CDR2 is FQNEAQ (reference sequence). The CDR3 extends over 16 amino acids. Time point in this sample: patch test 2, 6 weeks after DPC sensitization. The treatment was: therapeutic diphenylcyclopropenone sensitization with weekly scalp DPC.

The sample in question was whole blood, obtained in connection with sensitization to the hapten diphenylcyclopropenone (DPC). This receptor was obtained from a woman aged 18 to 35 with alopecia areata. Some clones in this sample may be carry-over from other donors' samples. The chain combines TRBV7-9 with TRBJ1-4; D is perhaps TRBD1 (6 bases). CDR3 DNA sequence: TGTGCCAGCAGCCCAACAGGGATCCGTTTCGATGAAAAACTGTTTTTT. Translated, it gives CASSPTGIRFDEKLFF.